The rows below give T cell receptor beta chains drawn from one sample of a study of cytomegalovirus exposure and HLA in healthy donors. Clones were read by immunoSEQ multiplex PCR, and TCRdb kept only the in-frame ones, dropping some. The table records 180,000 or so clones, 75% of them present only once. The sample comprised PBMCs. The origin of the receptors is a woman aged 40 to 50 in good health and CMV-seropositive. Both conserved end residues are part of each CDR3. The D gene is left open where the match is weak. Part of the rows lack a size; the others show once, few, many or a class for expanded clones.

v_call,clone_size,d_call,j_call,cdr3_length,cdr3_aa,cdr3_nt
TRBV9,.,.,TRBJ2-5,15,CASSGARGKGETQYF,TGTGCCAGCAGCGGGGCTAGGGGTAAGGGGGAGACCCAGTACTTC
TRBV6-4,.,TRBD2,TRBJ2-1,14,CASSDRGGYNEQFF,TGTGCCAGCAGTGACCGGGGGGGCTACAATGAGCAGTTCTTC
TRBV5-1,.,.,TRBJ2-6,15,CASSLPGAGANVLTF,TGCGCCAGCAGCTTGCCAGGGGCTGGGGCCAACGTCCTGACTTTC
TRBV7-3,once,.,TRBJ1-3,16,CASSPRTSSSGNTIYF,TGTGCCAGCAGCCCCCGGACATCCTCCTCTGGAAACACCATATATTTT
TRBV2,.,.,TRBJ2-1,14,CASSGSGSYNEQFF,TGTGCCAGCAGTGGGAGCGGGTCATACAATGAGCAGTTCTTC
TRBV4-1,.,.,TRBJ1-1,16,CASSQDVSLLNTEAFF,TGCGCCAGCAGCCAAGATGTTTCTCTGTTGAACACTGAAGCTTTCTTT
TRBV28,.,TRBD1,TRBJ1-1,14,CASRLGAGGTEAFF,TGTGCCAGCAGGCTGGGGGCAGGGGGAACTGAAGCTTTCTTT
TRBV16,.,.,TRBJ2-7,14,CASSPEALSYEQYF,TGTGCCAGCAGTCCGGAGGCCCTCTCCTACGAGCAGTACTTC
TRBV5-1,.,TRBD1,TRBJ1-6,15,CASSASTGESSPLHF,TGCGCCAGCAGCGCCTCGACAGGGGAAAGTTCACCCCTCCACTTT
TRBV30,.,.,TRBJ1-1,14,CAWSVGQGTTEAFF,TGTGCCTGGAGTGTCGGGCAGGGGACCACTGAAGCTTTCTTT
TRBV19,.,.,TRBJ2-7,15,CASSPPETAPCEQYF,TGTGCCAGTAGTCCTCCCGAAACTGCCCCGTGCGAGCAGTACTTC
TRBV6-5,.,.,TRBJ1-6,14,CASRPGLMNSPLHF,TGTGCCAGCAGACCGGGACTGATGAATTCACCCCTCCACTTT
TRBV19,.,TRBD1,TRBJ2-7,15,CASSNAGQGPYEQYF,TGTGCCAGTAGTAATGCGGGACAGGGGCCCTACGAGCAGTACTTC
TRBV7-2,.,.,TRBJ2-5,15,CASSLGSVARETQYF,TGTGCCAGCAGCTTAGGTAGCGTGGCCCGGGAGACCCAGTACTTC
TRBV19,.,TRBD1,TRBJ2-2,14,CASLQGTNTGELFF,TGTGCCTCACTACAGGGGACAAACACCGGGGAGCTGTTTTTT
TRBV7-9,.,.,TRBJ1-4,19,CSSSSGTGDPPATNEKLFF,TGTTCCAGCAGCTCGGGGACGGGGGACCCACCGGCAACTAATGAAAAACTGTTTTTT
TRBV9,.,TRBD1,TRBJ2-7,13,CASSVGDSYEQYF,TGTGCCAGCAGCGTAGGGGACAGCTACGAGCAGTACTTC
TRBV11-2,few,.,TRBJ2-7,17,CASSRIETGIIKYEQYF,TGTGCCAGCAGCCGAATAGAAACCGGGATCATTAAGTACGAGCAGTACTTC
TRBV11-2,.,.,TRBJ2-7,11,CASSSNYEQYF,TGTGCCAGCAGCTCCAACTACGAGCAGTACTTC
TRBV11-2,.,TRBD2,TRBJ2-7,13,CASSRSGTYEQYF,TGTGCCAGCAGCCGAAGCGGGACCTACGAGCAGTACTTC
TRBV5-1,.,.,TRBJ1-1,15,CASSPTTAGRTEAFF,TGCGCCAGCAGCCCTACGACCGCGGGGCGCACTGAAGCTTTCTTT
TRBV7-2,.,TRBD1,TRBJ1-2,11,CASSSRTGSTF,TGTGCCAGCAGCTCCCGGACAGGGAGCACCTTC
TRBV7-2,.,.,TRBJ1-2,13,CASSPPPIGGYTF,TGTGCCAGCAGCCCGCCACCAATCGGGGGCTACACCTTC
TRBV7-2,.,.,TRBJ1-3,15,CASSLARGIGNTIYF,TGTGCCAGCAGCTTAGCTAGGGGCATAGGAAACACCATATATTTT
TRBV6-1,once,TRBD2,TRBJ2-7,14,CASSTGTTYYEQYF,TGTGCCAGCAGTACCGGGACTACATATTACGAGCAGTACTTC
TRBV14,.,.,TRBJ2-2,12,CASSQISGELFF,TGTGCCAGCAGCCAAATATCCGGGGAGCTGTTTTTT
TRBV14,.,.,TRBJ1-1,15,CASSQVGGLNTEAFF,TGTGCCAGCAGCCAAGTGGGAGGTTTGAACACTGAAGCTTTCTTT
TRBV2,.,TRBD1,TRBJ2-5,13,CASRWTGAETQYF,TGTGCCAGCAGATGGACAGGGGCGGAGACCCAGTACTTC
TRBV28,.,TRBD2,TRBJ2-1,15,CASSLRGEGYNEQFF,TGTGCCAGCAGTTTACGGGGGGAAGGATACAATGAGCAGTTCTTC
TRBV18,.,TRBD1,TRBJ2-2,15,CASSPLGQGSGELFF,TGTGCCAGCTCACCACTAGGACAGGGAAGCGGGGAGCTGTTTTTT
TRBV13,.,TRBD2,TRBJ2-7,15,CASSKRTSGRAEQYF,TGTGCCAGCAGCAAACGGACTAGCGGGAGGGCCGAGCAGTACTTC
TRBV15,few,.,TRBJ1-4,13,CATSTQNNEKLFF,TGTGCCACCAGCACACAGAATAATGAAAAACTGTTTTTT
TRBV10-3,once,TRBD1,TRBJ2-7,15,CAISERGTGSSEQYF,TGTGCCATCAGTGAGAGGGGGACAGGGTCTTCCGAGCAGTACTTC
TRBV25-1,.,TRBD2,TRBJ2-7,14,CASRGTSGGYEQYF,TGTGCCAGCAGGGGGACTAGCGGAGGGTACGAGCAGTACTTC
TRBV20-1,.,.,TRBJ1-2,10,CSARVGGYTF,TGCAGTGCTAGAGTCGGGGGCTACACCTTC